The clone carrying this TCR beta chain turned up a few times. The antigen is not known. The CDR3 extends over 14 amino acids. The germline V gene has CDR1 PRHDT and CDR2 FYEKMQ (reference sequence). The V end was cut by 1 base, the J end by 7 bases, with 11 bases between. The sample originates from a study of T-cell reconstitution after alpha-beta-depleted transplantation in children. A library of TCRbeta sequences, prepared with unique molecular identifiers, was generated. TCRdb ran MiXCR on the PCR reads and lists one entry per CDR3 protein. The sample consists of approximately 350,000 distinct CDR3 sequences, 15% to 20% of them appearing once. General study results and limits: Several hundred rapidly expanded clones from non-depleted graft cells reportedly supplied alpha-beta T cells about two months post-transplant.

The sequence derives from a male patient under 10 years old who had a stem cell transplant for acute lymphoblastic leukemia, so the T cells may come from the graft donor. Sample: PBMCs, mostly from graft donor cells, taken 360 days after TCRalphabeta/CD19-depleted stem cell transplant. The rearrangement uses TRBV13 and TRBJ2-1; D is possibly TRBD2 (5 bases). For the CDR3, the DNA is TGTGCCAGCAGCTTAGACCCAGGAGGTAATGAGCAGTTCTTC. Protein product: CASSLDPGGNEQFF. The variable domain in full, completed from reference TRBV13 and TRBJ2-1, reads AAGVIQSPRHLIKEKRETATLKCYPIPRHDTVYWYQQGPGQDPQFLISFYEKMQSDKGSIPDRFSAQQFSDYHSELNMSSLELGDSALYFCASSLDPGGNEQFFGPGTRLTVL.